This T cell receptor (beta chain) was sequenced in a study of blood T cells in healthy people across ages. For the second PCR, which ran for about 7 to 11 cycles, a sample-barcoded 5' primer and a J-beta primer mix were used. Every cDNA molecule carried a tag from a template-switch adaptor bearing 12 random nucleotides. TCRdb itself ran the 5' RACE reads through MiXCR, one entry per CDR3 protein. The data show about 1.4 million distinct CDR3 sequences, almost 60% seen once. Trimming stripped 6 bases from V and 6 bases from J, with 21 bases between. This CDR3 region has 15 residues. Healthy Russian Caucasian donors spanned ages roughly 6 to 100 years.

This chain joins TRBV12-3 or TRBV12-4 and TRBJ2-7; maybe TRBD2 (7 bases). This TCR was recovered from a young man in good health. The sequenced sample was blood. The CDR3 sequence is CASSSRGGDLREQYF. In DNA, the CDR3 is TGTGCCAGCAGCTCGAGGGGGGGGGACCTTCGCGAGCAGTACTTC.